The rows below give T cell receptor beta chains drawn from one sample of a study of T cells expressing NK-cell markers. From its re-call of the 5' RACE reads, TCRdb lists each CDR3 protein once, without DNA. The clone table shows about 140,000 distinct CDR3 sequences, with the ten largest holding 12%. Sequenced sample: blood T cells: a sorted CD56 or NKG2C T cell subset, CD4+ or CD8+ T cells, or bulk PBMC T cells (not recorded which). The origin of the receptors is a young man in good health. Each CDR3 is given with its conserved first and last residue.

j_call v_call cdr3_aa
TRBJ2-7 TRBV4-3 CASSQDSGGLAGEQYF
TRBJ2-5 TRBV24-1 CATRGEKETQYF
TRBJ2-1 TRBV14 CASSLLAGVGNEQFF
TRBJ2-1 TRBV18 CASSPLRGPYNEQFF
TRBJ2-3 TRBV12-3/TRBV12-4 CASSSTSGDTDTQYF
TRBJ2-1 TRBV6-2/TRBV6-3 CASSSGGEQFF
TRBJ2-3 TRBV12-3/TRBV12-4 CASPEAGQGPDTQYF
TRBJ2-1 TRBV7-9 CASASLATTYNEQFF
TRBJ2-3 TRBV6-5 CASSYQLADTDTQYF
TRBJ1-6 TRBV11-3 CASSLEINKDSPLHF
TRBJ2-1 TRBV2 CASSPWGQSPEGQFF
TRBJ1-1 TRBV7-3 CASSATPGDTEAFF
TRBJ2-1 TRBV2 CASSPTSGRGNEQFF
TRBJ2-2 TRBV2 CASSEVFKTGELFF
TRBJ2-1 TRBV7-3 CASSLSPGQGENEQFF
TRBJ2-1 TRBV19 CASSIVAGPFHEQFF
TRBJ1-3 TRBV10-3 CAISESTGTGTGNTIYF
TRBJ2-1 TRBV27 CASTGSDNEQFF
TRBJ1-1 TRBV5-1 CASSAGRENYEAFF
TRBJ2-2 TRBV30 CARSGSNTGELFF
TRBJ1-4 TRBV11-2 CASNSFGTGNEKLFF
TRBJ2-1 TRBV12-3/TRBV12-4 CASRVRDTSYNEQFF
TRBJ2-1 TRBV6-1 CASKVAEGVYNEQFF
TRBJ2-2 TRBV7-2 CASSLDRTNTGELFF
TRBJ2-4 TRBV7-9 CASSLYTGGKNIQYF
TRBJ2-1 TRBV12-3/TRBV12-4 CASSFSDSEQFF
TRBJ2-1 TRBV13 CASSRTSGSPNEQFF
TRBJ2-1 TRBV2 CASSGVAPNEQFF
TRBJ2-6 TRBV24-1 CATSDERQLSGANVLTF
TRBJ2-2 TRBV6-5 CASSTSRYTGELFF
TRBJ2-1 TRBV19 CASKVWASAYNEQFF
TRBJ2-5 TRBV2 CASVEGAGGGETQYF
TRBJ2-3 TRBV14 CASSPNPNTQYF
TRBJ2-7 TRBV6-2/TRBV6-3 CASTYGGLDEQYF
TRBJ2-1 TRBV19 CASSSPGPTWDEQFF
TRBJ2-3 TRBV19 CASTWGQGGTDTQYF
TRBJ1-2 TRBV30 CAWSYLGRNTNYGYTF
TRBJ2-1 TRBV3-1 CASSQDYNEQFF
TRBJ2-7 TRBV6-5 CASSYNRDSSYEQYF
TRBJ2-1 TRBV12-3/TRBV12-4 CASRGASILSYNEQFF
TRBJ2-1 TRBV6-5 CASSYSREGVYNEQFF
TRBJ2-5 TRBV5-1 CASSLDKGWETQYF
TRBJ2-6 TRBV15 CATSSSRRGANVLTF
TRBJ1-1 TRBV12-3/TRBV12-4 CASSFEGVTEAFF
TRBJ2-1 TRBV5-1 CASSLVSWLADSYNEQFF
TRBJ2-1 TRBV11-2 CASSLDSILAGAYEQFF
TRBJ2-7 TRBV20-1 CSASSPDNREYEQYF
TRBJ2-1 TRBV7-9 CASTPRASGRNSYNEQFF